Listed below are T cell receptor beta chains from one sample, sequenced in a study of blood T cells in healthy people across ages. TCRdb analysed the 5' RACE reads with MiXCR anew, one entry per CDR3 protein. The sample carries around 280,000 distinct CDR3 sequences, roughly 26% recorded once. The sequencing input was blood. Receptors were obtained from a woman aged 70 to 79 in good health. The CDR3 runs from the conserved cysteine through the conserved F or W. A D gene is named only where the DNA matches it firmly. Clone sizes are given selectively: once, few, many, or a class where the clone is expanded.

clone size: -; J gene: TRBJ1-1; V gene: TRBV11-2; D gene: TRBD1; CDR3 protein: CASSLAVTGWTEAFF; CDR3 DNA: TGTGCCAGCAGCTTAGCTGTGACAGGGTGGACTGAAGCTTTCTTT
clone size: once; J gene: TRBJ2-4; V gene: TRBV10-3; D gene: TRBD1; CDR3 protein: CAIRGGQGNIQYF; CDR3 DNA: TGTGCCATCAGGGGCGGACAGGGAAACATTCAGTACTTC
clone size: -; J gene: TRBJ2-5; V gene: TRBV5-4; D gene: TRBD2; CDR3 protein: CASSYASGMDGETQYF; CDR3 DNA: TGTGCCAGCAGCTACGCTAGCGGGATGGATGGAGAGACCCAGTACTTC
clone size: few; J gene: TRBJ1-1; V gene: TRBV12-3/TRBV12-4; D gene: -; CDR3 protein: CATGRNTEAFF; CDR3 DNA: TGTGCCACTGGGAGGAACACTGAAGCTTTCTTT
clone size: -; J gene: TRBJ2-5; V gene: TRBV28; D gene: -; CDR3 protein: CASRSRAVLGGTQYF; CDR3 DNA: TGTGCCAGCAGGTCAAGGGCCGTCCTCGGGGGGACCCAGTACTTC
clone size: few; J gene: TRBJ2-6; V gene: TRBV3-1; D gene: -; CDR3 protein: CASSQISGANVLTF; CDR3 DNA: TGTGCCAGCAGCCAAATCTCTGGGGCCAACGTCCTGACTTTC
clone size: few; J gene: TRBJ1-5; V gene: TRBV7-2; D gene: -; CDR3 protein: CASSSDNQPQHF; CDR3 DNA: TGTGCCAGCAGCTCAGACAATCAGCCCCAGCATTTT
clone size: few; J gene: TRBJ2-7; V gene: TRBV28; D gene: TRBD2; CDR3 protein: CASSLPPLGSGKRRTYEQYF; CDR3 DNA: TGTGCCAGCAGTTTACCGCCCTTGGGGAGCGGGAAGCGACGGACCTACGAGCAGTACTTC
clone size: -; J gene: TRBJ2-2; V gene: TRBV11-2; D gene: -; CDR3 protein: CASSLVSGKASTGELFF; CDR3 DNA: TGTGCCAGCAGCTTAGTTTCGGGCAAGGCTAGCACCGGGGAGCTGTTTTTT
clone size: few; J gene: TRBJ1-1; V gene: TRBV7-9; D gene: -; CDR3 protein: CASSRDRGTEAFF; CDR3 DNA: TGTGCCAGCAGTCGGGACCGGGGAACTGAAGCTTTCTTT
clone size: few; J gene: TRBJ2-7; V gene: TRBV3-1; D gene: -; CDR3 protein: CASSQGGAGAYEQYF; CDR3 DNA: TGTGCCAGCAGCCAAGGAGGGGCAGGGGCCTACGAGCAGTACTTC
clone size: -; J gene: TRBJ2-1; V gene: TRBV3-1; D gene: TRBD2; CDR3 protein: CASSQDPLERELHNEQFF; CDR3 DNA: TGTGCCAGCAGCCAGGATCCCCTCGAGCGGGAGCTACACAATGAGCAGTTCTTC
clone size: -; J gene: TRBJ2-5; V gene: TRBV7-3; D gene: -; CDR3 protein: CAGSLTNGDEQCF; CDR3 DNA: TGTGCCGGCAGCTTAACTAACGGGGACGAGCAGTGCTTC
clone size: -; J gene: TRBJ2-3; V gene: TRBV7-9; D gene: -; CDR3 protein: CASGSGHTDTDTQYF; CDR3 DNA: TGTGCCAGCGGGTCCGGGCATACCGACACAGATACGCAGTATTTT
clone size: once; J gene: TRBJ1-4; V gene: TRBV11-3; D gene: -; CDR3 protein: CASSRPGLEKLFF; CDR3 DNA: TGTGCCAGCAGCCGACCGGGACTTGAAAAACTGTTTTTT
clone size: many; J gene: TRBJ2-5; V gene: TRBV29-1; D gene: -; CDR3 protein: CSVARSETQYF; CDR3 DNA: TGCAGCGTTGCTAGGTCGGAGACCCAGTACTTC
clone size: few; J gene: TRBJ1-5; V gene: TRBV7-2; D gene: -; CDR3 protein: CASSLMQGYVQPQHF; CDR3 DNA: TGTGCCAGCAGCTTAATGCAGGGGTATGTTCAGCCCCAGCATTTT
clone size: -; J gene: TRBJ1-1; V gene: TRBV7-9; D gene: TRBD1; CDR3 protein: CASSLARWTGRTEAFF; CDR3 DNA: TGTGCCAGCAGCTTAGCGCGTTGGACAGGTCGCACTGAAGCTTTCTTT
clone size: -; J gene: TRBJ1-1; V gene: TRBV25-1; D gene: -; CDR3 protein: CASLGGGGSTEAFF; CDR3 DNA: TGTGCCAGCTTGGGTGGTGGGGGGAGCACTGAAGCTTTCTTT
clone size: few; J gene: TRBJ2-1; V gene: TRBV7-9; D gene: -; CDR3 protein: CASSSTDYDTYNEQFF; CDR3 DNA: TGTGCCAGCAGCTCAACGGACTACGACACATACAATGAGCAGTTCTTC
clone size: few; J gene: TRBJ2-1; V gene: TRBV6-6; D gene: TRBD2; CDR3 protein: CASRDDGLAGVNEQFF; CDR3 DNA: TGTGCCAGCAGAGATGACGGACTAGCGGGAGTTAATGAGCAGTTCTTC
clone size: -; J gene: TRBJ1-5; V gene: TRBV3-1; D gene: -; CDR3 protein: CASSQDVGQPQHF; CDR3 DNA: TGTGCCAGCAGCCAAGATGTAGGTCAGCCCCAGCATTTT
clone size: few; J gene: TRBJ2-3; V gene: TRBV11-2; D gene: -; CDR3 protein: CASSPRARTDTQYF; CDR3 DNA: TGTGCCAGCAGCCCCCGAGCCAGGACAGATACGCAGTATTTT
clone size: -; J gene: TRBJ1-1; V gene: TRBV7-2; D gene: -; CDR3 protein: CASSLQGKVVEAFF; CDR3 DNA: TGTGCCAGCAGCTTGCAGGGAAAGGTCGTAGAAGCTTTCTTT
clone size: -; J gene: TRBJ2-7; V gene: TRBV28; D gene: -; CDR3 protein: CASSTMTAYEQYF; CDR3 DNA: TGTGCCAGCAGTACTATGACAGCCTACGAGCAGTATTTC
clone size: many; J gene: TRBJ2-4; V gene: TRBV29-1; D gene: -; CDR3 protein: CSVDRDLAKNIQYF; CDR3 DNA: TGCAGCGTTGACAGGGACCTAGCCAAAAACATTCAGTACTTC
clone size: -; J gene: TRBJ2-5; V gene: TRBV7-2; D gene: TRBD1; CDR3 protein: CASSSDPGQGNQYF; CDR3 DNA: TGTGCCAGCAGCTCCGACCCGGGACAGGGAAACCAGTACTTC
clone size: -; J gene: TRBJ2-5; V gene: TRBV5-4; D gene: TRBD2; CDR3 protein: CASSLREGQETQYF; CDR3 DNA: TGTGCCAGCAGCTTGCGGGAGGGCCAAGAGACCCAGTACTTC
clone size: -; J gene: TRBJ2-7; V gene: TRBV20-1; D gene: TRBD2; CDR3 protein: CSARVLAGAIGSSEQYF; CDR3 DNA: TGCAGTGCTAGAGTACTAGCGGGAGCCATTGGGTCGTCCGAGCAGTACTTC
clone size: -; J gene: TRBJ2-7; V gene: TRBV28; D gene: TRBD2; CDR3 protein: CASSLLAGDPFEQYF; CDR3 DNA: TGTGCCAGCAGTTTACTAGCGGGAGATCCTTTCGAGCAGTACTTC
clone size: -; J gene: TRBJ1-6; V gene: TRBV12-3/TRBV12-4; D gene: -; CDR3 protein: CASSFGRGGSPLHF; CDR3 DNA: TGTGCCAGCAGTTTCGGCAGGGGAGGTTCACCCCTCCACTTT
clone size: many; J gene: TRBJ2-1; V gene: TRBV7-8; D gene: TRBD1; CDR3 protein: CASSSGFQDRGSSESQGIINEQFF; CDR3 DNA: TGTGCCAGCAGCTCCGGATTCCAGGACAGGGGATCCTCCGAGTCACAAGGTATCATCAATGAGCAGTTCTTC
clone size: few; J gene: TRBJ2-7; V gene: TRBV20-1; D gene: TRBD2; CDR3 protein: CSAPMGGISYEQYF; CDR3 DNA: TGCAGTGCCCCCATGGGAGGGATCTCCTACGAGCAGTACTTC
clone size: many; J gene: TRBJ2-5; V gene: TRBV20-1; D gene: TRBD1; CDR3 protein: CSATTGGETQYF; CDR3 DNA: TGCAGTGCCACGACAGGGGGAGAGACCCAGTACTTC
clone size: -; J gene: TRBJ2-1; V gene: TRBV20-1; D gene: TRBD2; CDR3 protein: CSAPLAGDEQFF; CDR3 DNA: TGCAGTGCTCCCCTAGCGGGAGACGAGCAGTTCTTC
clone size: few; J gene: TRBJ1-1; V gene: TRBV19; D gene: -; CDR3 protein: CASSLYGTEAFF; CDR3 DNA: TGTGCCAGTAGTTTATACGGCACTGAAGCTTTCTTT
clone size: -; J gene: TRBJ2-3; V gene: TRBV12-3/TRBV12-4; D gene: -; CDR3 protein: CASRPRESDTQYF; CDR3 DNA: TGTGCCAGCAGACCCAGGGAGTCAGATACGCAGTATTTT
clone size: -; J gene: TRBJ1-5; V gene: TRBV7-2; D gene: TRBD1; CDR3 protein: CASSGGQGTYQPQHF; CDR3 DNA: TGTGCCAGCAGCGGAGGACAGGGGACCTATCAGCCCCAGCATTTT
clone size: many; J gene: TRBJ2-5; V gene: TRBV2; D gene: -; CDR3 protein: CASGKDSGPLSETQYF; CDR3 DNA: TGTGCCAGCGGAAAGGACAGTGGGCCCTTGTCGGAGACCCAGTACTTC
clone size: -; J gene: TRBJ1-2; V gene: TRBV20-1; D gene: -; CDR3 protein: CSAKNRDRTVAGYTF; CDR3 DNA: TGCAGCGCAAAAAATCGAGACAGGACGGTGGCTGGCTACACCTTC
clone size: many; J gene: TRBJ1-2; V gene: TRBV10-3; D gene: -; CDR3 protein: CAISELADSNYGYTF; CDR3 DNA: TGTGCCATCAGTGAGTTGGCAGACTCTAACTATGGCTACACCTTC
clone size: few; J gene: TRBJ2-1; V gene: TRBV12-3/TRBV12-4; D gene: TRBD2; CDR3 protein: CASSHVLAGSVQFF; CDR3 DNA: TGTGCCAGCAGTCACGTTCTAGCGGGGTCCGTGCAGTTCTTC
clone size: -; J gene: TRBJ2-3; V gene: TRBV28; D gene: -; CDR3 protein: CASRPSETGKDTQYF; CDR3 DNA: TGTGCCAGCAGACCTAGCGAGACCGGAAAAGATACGCAGTATTTT